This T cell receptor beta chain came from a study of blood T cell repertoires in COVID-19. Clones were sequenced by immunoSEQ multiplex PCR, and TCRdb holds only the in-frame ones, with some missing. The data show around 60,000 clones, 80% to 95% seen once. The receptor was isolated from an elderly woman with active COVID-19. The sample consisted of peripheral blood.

CDR3 residues: CASSTRTSGTGGELFF. CDR3 coding DNA: TGTGCCAGCAGCACAAGGACTAGCGGGACAGGCGGGGAGCTGTTTTTT. The J gene is TRBJ2-2, the V gene TRBV7-9, with TRBD2 matching 12 bases. The CDR3 runs to 16 residues. CDR1 and CDR2 from the germline V gene are SEHNR and FQNEAQ (reference sequence). V shed 5 bases and J 7 bases; nucleotides not matched to a gene: 8.